Below are 2 T cell receptor beta chains sequenced from a single sample in a study of monozygotic twins with cystic fibrosis. The table came from immunoSEQ multiplex PCR; TCRdb's copy has only in-frame clones and leaves some out. This sample carries about 17,000 clones, 96% of them seen once, and the ten largest clones take about 0.6%. The sequenced material came from blood. All receptors derive from a girl aged 2 to 10 with cystic fibrosis.

V is TRBV5-4 and J is TRBJ2-2; 13 bases agree with TRBD2. CDR3 length: 17 residues. The trim removed 3 bases at V and 2 bases at J, leaving 4 bases unmatched. Germline CDR1 reads SGHNT; CDR2 reads YYREEE (reference sequence). The CDR3 is CASSYTSGGENTGELFF. Here the CDR3 DNA reads TGTGCCAGCAGCTACACTAGCGGGGGGGAAAACACCGGGGAGCTGTTTTTT.

The J gene is TRBJ1-2, the V gene TRBV23-1; D is ambiguous. TRBV23-1 falls under the ORF class, with uncertain function. CDR3 length: 14 residues. The V end was cut by 2 bases, the J end by 3 bases, with 10 bases between. DNA of the CDR3: TGCGCCAGCAGTCAAGGGAAAGAAGACTATGGCTACACCTTC. As protein: CASSQGKEDYGYTF.